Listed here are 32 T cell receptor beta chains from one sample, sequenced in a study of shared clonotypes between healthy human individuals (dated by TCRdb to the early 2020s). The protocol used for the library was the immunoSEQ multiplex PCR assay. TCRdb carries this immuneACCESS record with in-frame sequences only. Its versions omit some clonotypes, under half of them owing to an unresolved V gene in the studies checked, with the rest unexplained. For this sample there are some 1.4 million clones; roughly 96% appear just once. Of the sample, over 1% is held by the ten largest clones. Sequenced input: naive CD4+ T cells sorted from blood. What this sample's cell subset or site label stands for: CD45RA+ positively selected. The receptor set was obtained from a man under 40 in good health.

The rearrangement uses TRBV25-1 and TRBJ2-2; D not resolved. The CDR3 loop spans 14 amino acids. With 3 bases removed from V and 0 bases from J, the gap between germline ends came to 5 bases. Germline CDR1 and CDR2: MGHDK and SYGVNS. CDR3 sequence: CASSESPNTGELFF. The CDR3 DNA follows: TGTGCCAGCAGTGAGTCCCCGAACACCGGGGAGCTGTTTTTT.

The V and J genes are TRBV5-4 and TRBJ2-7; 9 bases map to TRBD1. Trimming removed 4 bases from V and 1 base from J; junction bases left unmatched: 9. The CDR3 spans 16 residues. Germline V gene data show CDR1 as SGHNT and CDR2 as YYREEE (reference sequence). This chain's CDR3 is CASSPRQGVPSYEQYF. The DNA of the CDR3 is TGTGCCAGCAGCCCACGACAGGGGGTTCCGTCCTACGAGCAGTACTTC. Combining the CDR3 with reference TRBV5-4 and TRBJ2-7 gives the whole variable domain ETGVTQSPTHLIKTRGQQVTLRCSSQSGHNTVSWYQQALGQGPQFIFQYYREEENGRGNFPPRFSGLQFPNYSSELNVNALELDDSALYLCASSPRQGVPSYEQYFGPGTRLTVT.

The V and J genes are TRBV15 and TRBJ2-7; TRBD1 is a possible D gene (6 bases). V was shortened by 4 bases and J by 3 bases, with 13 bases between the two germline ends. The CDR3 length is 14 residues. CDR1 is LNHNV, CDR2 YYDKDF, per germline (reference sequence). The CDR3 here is CATSTATGDYEQYF. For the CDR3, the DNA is TGTGCCACCAGCACGGCGACAGGTGACTACGAGCAGTACTTC.

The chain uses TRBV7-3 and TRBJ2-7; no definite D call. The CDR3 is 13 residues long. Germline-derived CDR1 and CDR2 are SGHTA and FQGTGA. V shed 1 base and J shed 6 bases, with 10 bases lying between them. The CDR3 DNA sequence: TGTGCCAGCAGCTTAATGGCAGGCGGCGAGCAGTACTTC. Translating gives CASSLMAGGEQYF.

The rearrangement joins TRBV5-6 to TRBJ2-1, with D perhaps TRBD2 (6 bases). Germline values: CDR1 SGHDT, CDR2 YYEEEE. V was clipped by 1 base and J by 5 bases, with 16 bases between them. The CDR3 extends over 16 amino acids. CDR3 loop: CASSLMVLAVNNEQFF. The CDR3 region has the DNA TGTGCCAGCAGCTTGATGGTTTTAGCGGTTAACAATGAGCAGTTCTTC.

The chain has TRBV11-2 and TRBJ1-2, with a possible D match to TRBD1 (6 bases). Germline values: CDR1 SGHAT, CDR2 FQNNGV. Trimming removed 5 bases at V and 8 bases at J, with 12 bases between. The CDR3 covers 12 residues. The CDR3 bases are TGTGCCAGCAGCCAGGTGGACAGCGGCTACACCTTC. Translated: CASSQVDSGYTF.

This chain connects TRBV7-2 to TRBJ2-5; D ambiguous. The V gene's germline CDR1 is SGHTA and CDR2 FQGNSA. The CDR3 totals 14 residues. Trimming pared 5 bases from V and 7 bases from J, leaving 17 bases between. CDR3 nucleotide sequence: TGTGCCAGCAGCACCAACCGGGCCCCAGGGACCCAGTACTTC. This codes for CASSTNRAPGTQYF.

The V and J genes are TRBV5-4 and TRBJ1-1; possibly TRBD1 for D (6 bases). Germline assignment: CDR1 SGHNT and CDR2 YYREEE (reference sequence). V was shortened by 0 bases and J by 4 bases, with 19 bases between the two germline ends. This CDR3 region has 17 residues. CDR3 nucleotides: TGTGCCAGCAGCTTGGTGGGGACGAAGCGAGGGGGCACTGAAGCTTTCTTT. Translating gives CASSLVGTKRGGTEAFF.

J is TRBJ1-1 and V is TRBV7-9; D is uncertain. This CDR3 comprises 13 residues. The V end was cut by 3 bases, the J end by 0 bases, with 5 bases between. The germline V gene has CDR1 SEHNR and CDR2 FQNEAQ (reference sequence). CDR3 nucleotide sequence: TGTGCCAGCAGCTTCGTTGTGAACACTGAAGCTTTCTTT. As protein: CASSFVVNTEAFF.

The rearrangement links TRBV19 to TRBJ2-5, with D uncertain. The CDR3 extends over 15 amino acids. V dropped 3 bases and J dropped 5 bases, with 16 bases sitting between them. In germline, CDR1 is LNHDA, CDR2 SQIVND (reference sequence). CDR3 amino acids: CASSIQSNPRETQYF. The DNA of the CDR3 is TGTGCCAGTAGTATCCAGTCCAATCCGCGGGAGACCCAGTACTTC.

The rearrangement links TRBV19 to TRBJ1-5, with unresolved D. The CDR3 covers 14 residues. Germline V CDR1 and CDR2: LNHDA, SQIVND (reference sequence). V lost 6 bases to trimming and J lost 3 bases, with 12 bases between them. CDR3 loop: CASRFREFNQPQHF. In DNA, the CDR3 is TGTGCCAGTAGGTTTCGGGAATTCAATCAGCCCCAGCATTTT. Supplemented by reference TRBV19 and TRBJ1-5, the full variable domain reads DGGITQSPKYLFRKEGQNVTLSCEQNLNHDAMYWYRQDPGQGLRLIYYSQIVNDFQKGDIAEGYSVSREKKESFPLTVTSAQKNPTAFYLCASRFREFNQPQHFGDGTRLSIL.

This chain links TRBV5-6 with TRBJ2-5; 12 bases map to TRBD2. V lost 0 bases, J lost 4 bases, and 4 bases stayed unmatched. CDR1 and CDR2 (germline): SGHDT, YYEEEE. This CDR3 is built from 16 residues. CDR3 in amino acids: CASSLALAGGLETQYF. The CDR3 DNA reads TGTGCCAGCAGCTTGGCTCTAGCGGGAGGGTTAGAGACCCAGTACTTC.

This CDR3 reads CASSFQSGTYNEQFF. The CDR3 DNA reads as TGTGCCAGCAGCTTCCAAAGCGGGACCTACAATGAGCAGTTCTTC. This chain joins TRBV7-2 and TRBJ2-1; 7 positions agree with TRBD2. V shed 3 bases, J shed 2 bases, and the junction held 4 bases outside the gene matches. Per germline, CDR1 SGHTA and CDR2 FQGNSA. CDR3 length: 15 residues.

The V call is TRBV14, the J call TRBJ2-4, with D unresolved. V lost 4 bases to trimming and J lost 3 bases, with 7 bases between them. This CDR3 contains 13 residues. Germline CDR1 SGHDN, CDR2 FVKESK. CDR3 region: CASSRADKNIQYF. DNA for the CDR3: TGTGCCAGCAGCCGGGCTGACAAAAACATTCAGTACTTC.

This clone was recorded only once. The CDR3 nucleotides read TGTGCCAGCAGCTTAGCCCCAAGAGGCGAGCAGTACTTC. Translation: CASSLAPRGEQYF. The gene calls are TRBV11-2 and TRBJ2-7, with unresolved D. This CDR3 has 13 residues. V was pared by 1 base and J by 6 bases, with 10 bases between. The V gene's germline CDR1 is SGHAT and CDR2 FQNNGV.

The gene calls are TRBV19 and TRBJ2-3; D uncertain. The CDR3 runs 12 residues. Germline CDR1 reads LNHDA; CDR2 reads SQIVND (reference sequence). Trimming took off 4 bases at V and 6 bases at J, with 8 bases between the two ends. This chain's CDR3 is CASSNTADTQYF. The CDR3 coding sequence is TGTGCCAGTAGTAACACAGCGGATACGCAGTATTTT.

The CDR3, as DNA: TGTGCCAGCAGCCAAGTCCTCGGCAACGGGGGCTGGCTGAGCTCCTACGAGCAGTACTTC. Protein: CASSQVLGNGGWLSSYEQYF. The rearrangement links TRBV14 to TRBJ2-7; D may be TRBD1 or TRBD2 (6 bases each). V lost 1 base and J 0 bases, leaving 25 bases between the germline ends. The CDR3 totals 20 residues. Germline V gene lookup returns CDR1 SGHDN and CDR2 FVKESK. The full variable domain, rest sourced from reference TRBV14 and TRBJ2-7, is EAGVTQFPSHSVIEKGQTVTLRCDPISGHDNLYWYRRVMGKEIKFLLHFVKESKQDESGMPNNRFLAERTGGTYSTLKVQPAELEDSGVYFCASSQVLGNGGWLSSYEQYFGPGTRLTVT.

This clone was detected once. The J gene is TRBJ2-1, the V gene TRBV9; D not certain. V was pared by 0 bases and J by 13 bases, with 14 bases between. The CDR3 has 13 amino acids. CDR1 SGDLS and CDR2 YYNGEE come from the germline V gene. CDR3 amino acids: CASSVAELNPQFF. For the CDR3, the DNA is TGTGCCAGCAGCGTAGCTGAACTAAACCCCCAGTTCTTC.

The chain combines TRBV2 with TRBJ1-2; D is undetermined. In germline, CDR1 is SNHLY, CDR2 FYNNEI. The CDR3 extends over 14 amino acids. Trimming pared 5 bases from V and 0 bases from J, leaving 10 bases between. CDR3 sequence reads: CASSTTLANYGYTF. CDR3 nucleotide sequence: TGTGCCAGCAGTACCACGCTAGCTAACTATGGCTACACCTTC. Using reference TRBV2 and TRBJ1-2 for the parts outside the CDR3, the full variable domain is EPEVTQTPSHQVTQMGQEVILRCVPISNHLYFYWYRQILGQKVEFLVSFYNNEISEKSEIFDDQFSVERPDGSNFTLKIRSTKLEDSAMYFCASSTTLANYGYTFGSGTRLTVV.

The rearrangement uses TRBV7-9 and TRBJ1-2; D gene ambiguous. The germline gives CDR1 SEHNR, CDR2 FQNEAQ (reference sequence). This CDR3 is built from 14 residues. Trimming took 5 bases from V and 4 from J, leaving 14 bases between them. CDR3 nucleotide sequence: TGTGCCAGCAGCCTATGGGTGGGGAGCTATGGCTACACCTTC. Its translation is CASSLWVGSYGYTF.

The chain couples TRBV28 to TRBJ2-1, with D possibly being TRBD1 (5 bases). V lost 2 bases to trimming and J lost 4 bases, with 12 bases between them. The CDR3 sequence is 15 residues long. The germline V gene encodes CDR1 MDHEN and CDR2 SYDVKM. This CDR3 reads CASSLPGLPYNEQFF. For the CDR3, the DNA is TGTGCCAGCAGTTTACCAGGGCTCCCATACAATGAGCAGTTCTTC.

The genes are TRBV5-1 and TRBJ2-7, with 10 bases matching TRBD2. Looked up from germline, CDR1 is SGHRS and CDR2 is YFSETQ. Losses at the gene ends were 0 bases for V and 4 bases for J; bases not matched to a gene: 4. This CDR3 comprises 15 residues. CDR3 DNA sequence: TGCGCCAGCAGCTTGGAAGCGGGAGGGCCTTACGAGCAGTACTTC. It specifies CASSLEAGGPYEQYF.

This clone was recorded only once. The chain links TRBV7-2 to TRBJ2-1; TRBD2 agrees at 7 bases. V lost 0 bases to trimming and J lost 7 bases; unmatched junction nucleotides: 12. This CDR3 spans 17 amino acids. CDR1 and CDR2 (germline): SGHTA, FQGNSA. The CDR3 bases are TGTGCCAGCAGCTTAGCGGGAGGGCCCGGGGTGAGAAATGAGCAGTTCTTC. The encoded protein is CASSLAGGPGVRNEQFF.

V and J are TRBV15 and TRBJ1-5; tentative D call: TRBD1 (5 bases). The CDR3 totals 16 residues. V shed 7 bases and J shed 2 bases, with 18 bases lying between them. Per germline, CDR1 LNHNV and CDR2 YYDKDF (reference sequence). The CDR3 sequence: CATNQAGDRRNQPQHF. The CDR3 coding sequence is TGTGCCACCAATCAGGCAGGAGACAGACGCAATCAGCCCCAGCATTTT.

CDR3 residues: CSVSGLAGAQTGELFF. DNA for the CDR3: TGCAGCGTCTCGGGACTAGCGGGAGCGCAGACCGGGGAGCTGTTTTTT. V is TRBV29-1 and J is TRBJ2-2, with TRBD2 identical over 14 bases. This CDR3 has 16 residues. Germline CDR1 and CDR2: SQVTM and ANQGSEA. J was trimmed by 5 bases and V by 6 bases; bases with no gene match: 8.

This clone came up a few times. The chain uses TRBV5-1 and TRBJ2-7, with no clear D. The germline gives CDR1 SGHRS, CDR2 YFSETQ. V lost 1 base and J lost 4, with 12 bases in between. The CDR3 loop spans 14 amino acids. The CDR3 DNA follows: TGCGCCAGCAGCTTGTACGTCGGCAGTTACGAGCAGTACTTC. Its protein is CASSLYVGSYEQYF.

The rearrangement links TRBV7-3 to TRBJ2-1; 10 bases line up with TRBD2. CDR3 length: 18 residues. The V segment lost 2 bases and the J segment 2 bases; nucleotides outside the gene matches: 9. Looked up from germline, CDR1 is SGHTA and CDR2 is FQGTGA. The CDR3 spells CASSLATSTSGAYNEQFF. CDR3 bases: TGTGCCAGCAGCTTAGCAACTAGCACTAGCGGGGCCTACAATGAGCAGTTCTTC.

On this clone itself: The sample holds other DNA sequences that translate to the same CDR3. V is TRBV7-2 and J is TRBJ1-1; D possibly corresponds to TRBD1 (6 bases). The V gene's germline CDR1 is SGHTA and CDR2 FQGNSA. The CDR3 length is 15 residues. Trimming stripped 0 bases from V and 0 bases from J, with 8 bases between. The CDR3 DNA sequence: TGTGCCAGCAGCTTAGCCGGGGGGCTGAACACTGAAGCTTTCTTT. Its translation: CASSLAGGLNTEAFF.

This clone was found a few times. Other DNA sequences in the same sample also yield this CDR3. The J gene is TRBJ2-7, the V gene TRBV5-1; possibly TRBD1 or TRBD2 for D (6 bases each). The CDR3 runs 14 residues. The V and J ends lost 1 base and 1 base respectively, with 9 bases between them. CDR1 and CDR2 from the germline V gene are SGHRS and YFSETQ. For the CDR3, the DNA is TGCGCCAGCAGCTTGAAGGGGGGATCCTACGAGCAGTACTTC. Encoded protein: CASSLKGGSYEQYF. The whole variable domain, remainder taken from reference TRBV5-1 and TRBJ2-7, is KAGVTQTPRYLIKTRGQQVTLSCSPISGHRSVSWYQQTPGQGLQFLFEYFSETQRNKGNFPGRFSGRQFSNSRSEMNVSTLELGDSALYLCASSLKGGSYEQYFGPGTRLTVT.

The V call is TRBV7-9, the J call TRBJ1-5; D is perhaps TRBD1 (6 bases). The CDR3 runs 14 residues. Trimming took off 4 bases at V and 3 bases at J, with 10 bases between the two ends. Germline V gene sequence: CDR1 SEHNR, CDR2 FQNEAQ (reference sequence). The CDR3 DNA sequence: TGTGCCAGCAGCTCCGGGACACACAATCAGCCCCAGCATTTT. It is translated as CASSSGTHNQPQHF.

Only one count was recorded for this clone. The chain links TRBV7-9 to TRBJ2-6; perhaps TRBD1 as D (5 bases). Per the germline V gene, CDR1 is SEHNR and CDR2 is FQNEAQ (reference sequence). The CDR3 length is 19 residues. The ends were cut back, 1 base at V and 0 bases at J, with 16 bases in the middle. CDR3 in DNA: TGTGCCAGCAGCTTAGAATCCCGGACAAAGACCTCTGGGGCCAACGTCCTGACTTTC. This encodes CASSLESRTKTSGANVLTF.

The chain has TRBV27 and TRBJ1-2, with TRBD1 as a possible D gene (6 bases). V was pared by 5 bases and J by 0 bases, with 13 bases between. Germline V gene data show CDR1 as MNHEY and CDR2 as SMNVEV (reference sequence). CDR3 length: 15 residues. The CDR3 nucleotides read TGTGCCAGCAGTCCCTACAGGGCTGCTAACTATGGCTACACCTTC. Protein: CASSPYRAANYGYTF.